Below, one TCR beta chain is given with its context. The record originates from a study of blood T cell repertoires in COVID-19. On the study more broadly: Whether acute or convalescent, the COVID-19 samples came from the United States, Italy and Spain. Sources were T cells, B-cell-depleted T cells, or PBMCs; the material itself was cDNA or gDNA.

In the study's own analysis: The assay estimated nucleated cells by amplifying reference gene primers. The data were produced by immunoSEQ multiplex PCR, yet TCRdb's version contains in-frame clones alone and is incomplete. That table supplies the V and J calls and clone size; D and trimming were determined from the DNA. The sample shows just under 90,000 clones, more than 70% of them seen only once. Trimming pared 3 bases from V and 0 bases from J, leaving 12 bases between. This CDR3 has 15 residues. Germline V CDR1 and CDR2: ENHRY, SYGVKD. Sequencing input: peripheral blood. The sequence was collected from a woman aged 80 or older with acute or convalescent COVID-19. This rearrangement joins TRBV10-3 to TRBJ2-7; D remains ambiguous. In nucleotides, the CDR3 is TGTGCCATCAGTGAATCAGCGACCAGCTCCTACGAGCAGTACTTC. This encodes CAISESATSSYEQYF.